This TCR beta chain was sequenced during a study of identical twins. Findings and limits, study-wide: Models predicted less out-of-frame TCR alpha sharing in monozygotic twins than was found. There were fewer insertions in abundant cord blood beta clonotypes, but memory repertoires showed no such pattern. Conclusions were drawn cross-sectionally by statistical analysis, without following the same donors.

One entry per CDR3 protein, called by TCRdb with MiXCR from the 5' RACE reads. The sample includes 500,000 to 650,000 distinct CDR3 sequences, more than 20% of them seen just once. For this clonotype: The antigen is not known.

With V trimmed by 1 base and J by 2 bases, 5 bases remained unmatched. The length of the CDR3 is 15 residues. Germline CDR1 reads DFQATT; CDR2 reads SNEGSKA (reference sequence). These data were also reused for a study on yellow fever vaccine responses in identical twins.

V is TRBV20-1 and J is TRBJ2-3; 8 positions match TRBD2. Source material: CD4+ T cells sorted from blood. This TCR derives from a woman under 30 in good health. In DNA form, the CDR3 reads TGCAGTGCTAGAGCAGTAGCGGGGAACACAGATACGCAGTATTTT. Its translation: CSARAVAGNTDTQYF.